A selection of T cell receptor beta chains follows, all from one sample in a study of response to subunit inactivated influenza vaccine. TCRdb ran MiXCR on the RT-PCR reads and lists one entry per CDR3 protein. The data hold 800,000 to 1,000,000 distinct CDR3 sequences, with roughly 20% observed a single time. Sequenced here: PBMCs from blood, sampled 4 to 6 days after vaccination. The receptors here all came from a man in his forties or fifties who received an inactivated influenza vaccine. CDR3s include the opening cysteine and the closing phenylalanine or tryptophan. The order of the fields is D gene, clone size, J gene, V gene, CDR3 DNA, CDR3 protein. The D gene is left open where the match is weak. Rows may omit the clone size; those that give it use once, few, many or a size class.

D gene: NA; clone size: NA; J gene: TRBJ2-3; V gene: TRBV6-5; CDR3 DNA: TGTGCCAGCAGTTACAGGGGGGGGTTTAGCACAGATACGCAGTATTTT; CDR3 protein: CASSYRGGFSTDTQYF
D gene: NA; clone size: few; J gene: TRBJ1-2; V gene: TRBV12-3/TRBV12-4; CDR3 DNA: TGTGCCAGCAGTTTAATGGGTGTGGCTAGTAATCGCTACACCTTC; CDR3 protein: CASSLMGVASNRYTF
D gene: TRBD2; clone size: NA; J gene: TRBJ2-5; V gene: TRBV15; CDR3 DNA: TGTGCCACCAGCAGAGGGGGGCGGGAGGGGAAACTTGAGACCCAGTACTTC; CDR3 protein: CATSRGGREGKLETQYF
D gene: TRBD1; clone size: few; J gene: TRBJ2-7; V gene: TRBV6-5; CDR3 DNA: TGTGCCAGCAGTTACTTGGACAGGGGATACGAGCAGTACTTC; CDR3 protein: CASSYLDRGYEQYF
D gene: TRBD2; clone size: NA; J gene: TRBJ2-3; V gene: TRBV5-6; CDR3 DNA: TGTGCCAGCAGCTTAAGACTAGCGGGAGGATTGGCAGATACGCAGTATTTT; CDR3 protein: CASSLRLAGGLADTQYF
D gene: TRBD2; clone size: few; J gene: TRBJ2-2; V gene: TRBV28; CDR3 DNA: TGTGCCAGCAACCCAGGACTAGCGGGAATGGCCAGCGCCGGGGAGCTGTTTTTT; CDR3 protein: CASNPGLAGMASAGELFF
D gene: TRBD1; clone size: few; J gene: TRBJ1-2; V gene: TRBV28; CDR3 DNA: TGTGCCAGCAGTTTATACGGCCAGGGGGCTGTTTATGGCTACACCTTC; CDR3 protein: CASSLYGQGAVYGYTF
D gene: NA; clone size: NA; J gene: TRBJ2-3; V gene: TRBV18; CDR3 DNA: TGTGCCAGCTCACCACCGGTGAAAAGGGTAAGCCGGCCAGATACGCAGTATTTT; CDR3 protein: CASSPPVKRVSRPDTQYF
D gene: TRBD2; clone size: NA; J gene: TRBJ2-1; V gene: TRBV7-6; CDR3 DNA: TGTGCCAGCAGCTTAGGGTCTAGCGGGATTTTTGAGGAGCAGTTCTTC; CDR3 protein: CASSLGSSGIFEEQFF
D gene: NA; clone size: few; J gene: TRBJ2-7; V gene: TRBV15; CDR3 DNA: TGTGCCACCAGCAGGGAGATTGGGAGCGCGTACTTC; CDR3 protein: CATSREIGSAYF
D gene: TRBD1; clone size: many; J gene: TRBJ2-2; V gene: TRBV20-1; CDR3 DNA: TGCAGTGCCACCAAGGGGGCACATACCGGGGAGCTGTTTTTT; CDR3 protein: CSATKGAHTGELFF
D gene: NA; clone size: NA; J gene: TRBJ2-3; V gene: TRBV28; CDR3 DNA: TGTGCCAGCGGTCAAGGGGCAGGCTCAGATACGCAGTATTTT; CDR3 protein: CASGQGAGSDTQYF
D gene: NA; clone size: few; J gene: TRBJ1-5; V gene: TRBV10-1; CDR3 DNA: TGCGCCAGCAGTGAGTCGGCAGCTCAGCCCCAGCATTTT; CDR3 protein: CASSESAAQPQHF
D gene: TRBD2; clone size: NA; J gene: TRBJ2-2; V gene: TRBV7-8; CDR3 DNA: TGTGCCAGCAGCTTAGCTAGCGGGAGCACCGGGGAGCTGTTTTTT; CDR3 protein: CASSLASGSTGELFF
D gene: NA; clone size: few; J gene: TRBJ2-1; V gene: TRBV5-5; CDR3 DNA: TGTGCCAGCAGCTTGGGAGGGTGGGAGTACAATGAGCAGTTCTTC; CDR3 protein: CASSLGGWEYNEQFF
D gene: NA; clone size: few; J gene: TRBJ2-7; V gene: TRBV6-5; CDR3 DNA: TGTGCCAGCAGTTACTCTCCTGTGGCACAGAGCTCCTACGAGCAGTACTTC; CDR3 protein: CASSYSPVAQSSYEQYF
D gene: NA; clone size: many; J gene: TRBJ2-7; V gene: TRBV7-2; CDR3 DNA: TGTGCCAGCAGCGAGAGGGCAGGGAGCTCCTACGAGCAGTACTTC; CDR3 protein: CASSERAGSSYEQYF
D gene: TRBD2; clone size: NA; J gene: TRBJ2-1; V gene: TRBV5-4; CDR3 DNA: TGTGCCAGCAGCAACGGGGGGGGGGGCACCTACAATGAGCAGTTCTTC; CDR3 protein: CASSNGGGGTYNEQFF
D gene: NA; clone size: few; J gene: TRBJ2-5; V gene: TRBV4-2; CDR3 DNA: TGTGCCAGCAGCCAAGTGACCCAGGGGCTGGAGACCCAGTACTTC; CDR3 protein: CASSQVTQGLETQYF
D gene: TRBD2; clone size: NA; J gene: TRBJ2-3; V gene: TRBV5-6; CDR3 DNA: TGTGCCAGCAGCCAGCGGACTAGCGGGGGGTCAGATACGCAGTATTTT; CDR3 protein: CASSQRTSGGSDTQYF
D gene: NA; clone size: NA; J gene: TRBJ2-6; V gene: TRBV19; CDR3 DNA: TGTGCCAGTAGTATACGCGGGGGCGCTGGGGCCAACGTCCTGACTTTC; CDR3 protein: CASSIRGGAGANVLTF
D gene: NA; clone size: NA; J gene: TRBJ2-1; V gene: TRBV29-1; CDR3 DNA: TGCAGCGTGCGGGGAGTTTGGAGGGCCGGGTTTCCTGAGCAGTTCTTC; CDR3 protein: CSVRGVWRAGFPEQFF
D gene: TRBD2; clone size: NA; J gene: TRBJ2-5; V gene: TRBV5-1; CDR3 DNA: TGCGCCAGCAGCTTGGCAGGGACTATGGAGACCCAGTACTTC; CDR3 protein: CASSLAGTMETQYF
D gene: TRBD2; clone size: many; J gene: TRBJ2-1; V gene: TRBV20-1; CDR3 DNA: TGCAGTGCTACCGGGGGGACCCAGCAGTTCTTC; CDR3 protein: CSATGGTQQFF
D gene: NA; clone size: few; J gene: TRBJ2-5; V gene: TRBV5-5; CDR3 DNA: TGTGCCAGCAGCCACGAGGTCAGGGGGGGGCAAGAGACCCAGTACTTC; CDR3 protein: CASSHEVRGGQETQYF
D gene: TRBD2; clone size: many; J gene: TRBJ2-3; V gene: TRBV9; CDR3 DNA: TGTGCCAGCAGCGTAGGGGAGGGCACCGCAGATACGCAGTATTTT; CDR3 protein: CASSVGEGTADTQYF
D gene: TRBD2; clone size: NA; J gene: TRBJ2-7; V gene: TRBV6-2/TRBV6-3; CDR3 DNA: TGTGCCAGCAGTACAATGACTAGCGGGACAAACGAGCAGTACTTC; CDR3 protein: CASSTMTSGTNEQYF
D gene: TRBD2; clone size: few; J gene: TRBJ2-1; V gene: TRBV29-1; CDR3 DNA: TGCAGCGTGGGACTAGTCAACAATGAGCAGTTCTTC; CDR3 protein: CSVGLVNNEQFF
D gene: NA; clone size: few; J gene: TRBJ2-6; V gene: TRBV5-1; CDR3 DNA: TGCGCCAGCAGCATAAGCTCTGGGGCCAACGTCCTGACTTTC; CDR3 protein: CASSISSGANVLTF
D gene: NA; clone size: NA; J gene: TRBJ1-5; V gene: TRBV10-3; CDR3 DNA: TGTGCCGCCCACAGGGATGGCAATCAGCCCCAGCATTTT; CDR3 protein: CAAHRDGNQPQHF
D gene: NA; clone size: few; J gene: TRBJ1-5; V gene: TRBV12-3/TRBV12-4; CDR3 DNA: TGTGCCAGCAGTGTCCGGGGTGGCATGAATAATCAGCCCCAGCATTTT; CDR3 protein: CASSVRGGMNNQPQHF
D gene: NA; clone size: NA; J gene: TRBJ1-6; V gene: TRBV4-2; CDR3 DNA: TGTGCCAGCAGCCCCAGGGTCGAGTATAATTCACCCCTCCACTTT; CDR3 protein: CASSPRVEYNSPLHF
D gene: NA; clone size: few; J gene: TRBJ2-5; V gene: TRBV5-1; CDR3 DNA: TGCGCCAGCAGCTCTGGGGGGCTTGGTGGAGAGACCCAGTACTTC; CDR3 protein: CASSSGGLGGETQYF
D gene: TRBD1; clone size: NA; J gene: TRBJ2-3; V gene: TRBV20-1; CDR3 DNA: TGCAGTGCTAAGGGACAGGGGGGGACAGATACGCAGTATTTT; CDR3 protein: CSAKGQGGTDTQYF
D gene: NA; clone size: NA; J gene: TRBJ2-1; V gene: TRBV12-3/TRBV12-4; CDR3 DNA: TGTGCCAGCAGTCACGGACTGAGATCTCCGTTCTTC; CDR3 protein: CASSHGLRSPFF
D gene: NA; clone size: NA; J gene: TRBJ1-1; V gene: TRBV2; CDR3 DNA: TGTGCCAGCAGTGGGGGACGGATGAACACTGAAGCTTTCTTT; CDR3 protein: CASSGGRMNTEAFF
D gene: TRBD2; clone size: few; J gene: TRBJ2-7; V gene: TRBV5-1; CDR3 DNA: TGCGCCAGCGGGGTTAGCGGGAACCACGAGCAGTACTTC; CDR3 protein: CASGVSGNHEQYF
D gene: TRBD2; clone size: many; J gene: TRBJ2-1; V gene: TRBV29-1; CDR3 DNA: TGCAGCGCTATTCACGGGACTAGCGGGAGCAATGAGCAGTTCTTC; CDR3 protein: CSAIHGTSGSNEQFF
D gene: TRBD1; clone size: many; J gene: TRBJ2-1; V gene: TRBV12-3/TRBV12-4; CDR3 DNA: TGTGCCAGCAGCAGACAGGGGAGTGAGCAGTTCTTC; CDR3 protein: CASSRQGSEQFF
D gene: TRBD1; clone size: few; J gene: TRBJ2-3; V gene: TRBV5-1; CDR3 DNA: TGCGCCAGCAGCCGCGACAGGGGAGCTGCAGATACGCAGTATTTT; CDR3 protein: CASSRDRGAADTQYF
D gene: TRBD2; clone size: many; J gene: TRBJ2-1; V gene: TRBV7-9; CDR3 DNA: TGTGCCAGCAGCAATAGCGGGAGGGCCGTTGGCAATGAGCAGTTCTTC; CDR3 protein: CASSNSGRAVGNEQFF
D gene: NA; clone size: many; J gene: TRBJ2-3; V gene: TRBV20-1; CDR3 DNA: TGCAGTGCTAGGGGGACTAGCACAGATACGCAGTATTTT; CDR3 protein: CSARGTSTDTQYF
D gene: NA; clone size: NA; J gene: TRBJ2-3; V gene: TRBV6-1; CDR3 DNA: TGTGCCAGCAGTGTACAGGGCTTCGCCACAGATACGCAGTATTTT; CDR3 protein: CASSVQGFATDTQYF
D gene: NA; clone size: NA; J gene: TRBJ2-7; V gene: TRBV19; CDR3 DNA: TGTGCCAGTAGCAGGGCCCGGGGACCCTACGAGCAGTACTTC; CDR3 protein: CASSRARGPYEQYF
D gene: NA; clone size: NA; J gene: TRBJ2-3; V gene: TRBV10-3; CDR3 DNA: TGTGCCATCAGAACCGAAGGGGATACGCAGTATTTT; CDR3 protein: CAIRTEGDTQYF
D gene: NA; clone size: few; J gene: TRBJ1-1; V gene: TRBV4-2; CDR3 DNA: TGTGCCAGCAGCCAAGATCTTTCAGGCCTCGGTGAAGCTTTCTTT; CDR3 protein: CASSQDLSGLGEAFF
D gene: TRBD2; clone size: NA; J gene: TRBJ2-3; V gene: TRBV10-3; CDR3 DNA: TGTGCCATCAGTGGGACTAGCGGGGCAGATACGCAGTATTTT; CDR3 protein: CAISGTSGADTQYF
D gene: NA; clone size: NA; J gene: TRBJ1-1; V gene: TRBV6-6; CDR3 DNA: TGTGCCAGCAACAGCCGGGGCAATACTGAAGCTTTCTTT; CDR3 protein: CASNSRGNTEAFF
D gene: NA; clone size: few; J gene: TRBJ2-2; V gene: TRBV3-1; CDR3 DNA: TGTGCCAGCAGCCAATCCGGGACTCCTCACGGGGAGCTGTTTTTT; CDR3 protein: CASSQSGTPHGELFF
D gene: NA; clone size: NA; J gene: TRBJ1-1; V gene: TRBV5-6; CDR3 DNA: TGTGCCAGCAGCTTGGTTCCTGACAGCTACACTGAAGCTTTCTTT; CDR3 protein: CASSLVPDSYTEAFF
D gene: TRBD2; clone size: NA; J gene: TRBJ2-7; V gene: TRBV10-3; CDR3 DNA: TGTGCCATCAGTGAGTTACGGGAGGAGGGCGAGCAGTACTTC; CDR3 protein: CAISELREEGEQYF
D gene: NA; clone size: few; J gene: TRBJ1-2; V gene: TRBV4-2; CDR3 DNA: TGTGCCAGCAGCCAAGATGGTCAGGGAGTCTATGGCTACACCTTC; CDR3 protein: CASSQDGQGVYGYTF
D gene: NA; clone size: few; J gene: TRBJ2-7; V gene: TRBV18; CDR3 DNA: TGTGCCAGCTCACCCAGCGGCTACCCAGGCGAGCAGTACTTC; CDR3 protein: CASSPSGYPGEQYF
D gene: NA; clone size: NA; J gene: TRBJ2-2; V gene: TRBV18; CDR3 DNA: TGTGCCAGCTCACAACTAACTAAGACAGCCACCGGGGAGCTGTTTTTT; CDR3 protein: CASSQLTKTATGELFF
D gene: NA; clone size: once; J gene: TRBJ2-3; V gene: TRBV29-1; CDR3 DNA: TGCAGCGTACACAGAGCCACAGATACGCAGTATTTT; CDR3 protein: CSVHRATDTQYF
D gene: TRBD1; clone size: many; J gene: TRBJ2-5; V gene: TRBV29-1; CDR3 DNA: TGCAGCGTCGGGACAGGGAAAGAGACCCAGTACTTC; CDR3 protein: CSVGTGKETQYF
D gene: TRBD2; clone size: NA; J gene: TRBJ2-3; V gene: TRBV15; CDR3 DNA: TGTGCCACCAGCGGGGGAGCGGGAACCACAGATACGCAGTATTTT; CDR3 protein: CATSGGAGTTDTQYF
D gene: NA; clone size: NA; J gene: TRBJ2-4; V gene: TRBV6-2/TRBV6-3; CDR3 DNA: TGTGCCAGCAGTTATACTGAAGCAGTAGCCAAAAACATTCAGTACTTC; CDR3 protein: CASSYTEAVAKNIQYF
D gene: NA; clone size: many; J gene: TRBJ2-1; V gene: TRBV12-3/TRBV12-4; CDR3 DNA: TGTGCCAGCAGTCGTAGCGTCACTGAGCAGTTCTTC; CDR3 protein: CASSRSVTEQFF